This T cell receptor beta chain was profiled in a study of blood T cell repertoires in COVID-19. About the research overall: In each case, the material was cDNA or gDNA derived from T cells, B-cell-depleted T cells, or PBMCs.

In the authors' workflow: The assay estimated nucleated cells by amplifying reference gene primers. Some clones are missing from TCRdb's copy, which holds only in-frame ones; the method was immunoSEQ multiplex PCR. The V and J calls and clone size come from that table; D and trimming were worked out from the DNA. Of roughly 110,000 clones in the sample, less than 85% were seen once. The sequenced sample consisted of peripheral blood. This receptor was obtained from an older woman with acute or convalescent COVID-19.

The CDR3 bases are TGTGCCAGCTCACCTGGACAGTCCGAGACTGAAGCTTTCTTT. The encoded protein is CASSPGQSETEAFF. J is TRBJ1-1 and V is TRBV18; D possibly corresponds to TRBD1 (6 bases). Per the germline V gene, CDR1 is KGHSH and CDR2 is LQKENI. Trimming removed 3 bases at V and 5 bases at J, with 13 bases between. The CDR3 sequence is 14 residues long.